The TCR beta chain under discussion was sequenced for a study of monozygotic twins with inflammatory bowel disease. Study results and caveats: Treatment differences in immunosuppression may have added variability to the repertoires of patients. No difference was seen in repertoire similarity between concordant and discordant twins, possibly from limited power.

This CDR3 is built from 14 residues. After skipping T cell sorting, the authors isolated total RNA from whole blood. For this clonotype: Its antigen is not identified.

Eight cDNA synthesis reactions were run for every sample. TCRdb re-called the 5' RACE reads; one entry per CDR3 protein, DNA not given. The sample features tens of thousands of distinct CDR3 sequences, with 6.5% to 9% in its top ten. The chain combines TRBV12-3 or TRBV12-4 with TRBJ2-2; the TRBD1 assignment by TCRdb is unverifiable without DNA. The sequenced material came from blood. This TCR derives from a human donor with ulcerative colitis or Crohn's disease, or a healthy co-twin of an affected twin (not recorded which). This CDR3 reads CASSFRENTGELFF.